In its sample, the clone carrying this TCR beta chain was seen once. This sample is drawn from a study of T cell changes during pregnancy in multiple sclerosis. Libraries were prepared by immunoSEQ multiplex PCR; TCRdb keeps only in-frame clonotypes and omits some of them. The repertoire holds fewer than 95,000 clones, with roughly 92% as singletons. CDR1 and CDR2 from the germline V gene are MNHEY and SMNVEV (reference sequence). This CDR3 contains 13 residues. Trimming left V 0 bases short and J 5 bases short, with 7 bases between. The receptor comes from a female donor in good health, enrolled as a control in a pregnancy study. Sequenced here: peripheral blood, sampled in the first trimester of pregnancy. The V and J genes are TRBV27 and TRBJ1-2; D is ambiguous. CDR3 nucleotide sequence: TGTGCCAGCAGTTTATCGGCGGGTTATGGCTACACCTTC. Translated, it gives CASSLSAGYGYTF.